What follows describes a single TCR beta chain. This CDR3 is 15 amino acids long. V shed 5 bases and J shed 1 base, with 15 bases lying between them. Looked up from germline, CDR1 is MNHEY and CDR2 is SVGAGI. This sample was included in a study of blood T cell repertoires in COVID-19. Study-wide background: COVID-19 samples collected from the United States, Italy and Spain covered acute and convalescent phases. T cells, B-cell-depleted T cells, or PBMCs supplied cDNA or gDNA.

Authors' analysis steps: Estimated nucleated cell counts came from reference gene primer amplification. Sequenced by immunoSEQ multiplex PCR; TCRdb stores in-frame clones only, minus some. The V and J calls and clone size were taken over from that table, and D and trimming were inferred from the DNA. The table records tens of thousands of clones, more than 85% of them present only once. Sequenced material: peripheral blood. V gene TRBV6-5 combines with J gene TRBJ2-7; tentative D call: TRBD1 (5 bases). This sequence was found in a man in his sixties or seventies with acute or convalescent COVID-19. CDR3 nucleotides: TGTGCCAGCAGTAAACAGGACCTATCATCCTACGAGCAGTACTTC. Its protein is CASSKQDLSSYEQYF.